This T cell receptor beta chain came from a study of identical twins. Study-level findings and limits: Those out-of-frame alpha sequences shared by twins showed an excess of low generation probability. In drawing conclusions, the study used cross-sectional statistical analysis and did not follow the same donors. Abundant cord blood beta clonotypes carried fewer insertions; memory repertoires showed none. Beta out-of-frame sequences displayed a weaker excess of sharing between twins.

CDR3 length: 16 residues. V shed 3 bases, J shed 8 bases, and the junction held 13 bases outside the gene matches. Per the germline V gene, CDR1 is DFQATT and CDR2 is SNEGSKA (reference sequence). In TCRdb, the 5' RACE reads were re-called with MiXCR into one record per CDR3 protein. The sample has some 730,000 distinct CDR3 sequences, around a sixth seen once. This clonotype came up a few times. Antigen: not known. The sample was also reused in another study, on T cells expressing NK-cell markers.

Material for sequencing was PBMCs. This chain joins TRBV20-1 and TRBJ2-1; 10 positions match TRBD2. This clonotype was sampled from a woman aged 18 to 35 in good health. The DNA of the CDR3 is TGCAGTGCTAGTTCGTCTAGCGGGGGCGGGGGCCATGAGCAGTTCTTC. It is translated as CSASSSSGGGGHEQFF.